These 29 T cell receptor beta chains were sequenced from one sample in a study of T cell responses to AZD1222 COVID-19 vaccine. TCRdb keeps only in-frame clones here, not all; method: immunoSEQ multiplex PCR. This table holds 150,000 or so clones, just over 90% found once. The sequencing here drew on peripheral blood, taken on day 0 of AZD1222 vaccination. The receptors come from an adult in good health.

V is TRBV7-9 and J is TRBJ1-3; 7 bases align to TRBD1. Germline V gene lookup returns CDR1 SEHNR and CDR2 FQNEAQ (reference sequence). The CDR3 is 13 amino acids. The V and J ends lost 4 bases and 4 bases, in that order; junction bases with no gene match: 1. For the CDR3, the DNA is TGTGCCAGCAGCTCGGGACAGGGAAACACCATATATTTT. Translation gives CASSSGQGNTIYF.

This clone has just one count. The chain joins TRBV29-1 to TRBJ2-7; the D is unclear. The ends were cut back, 7 bases at V and 8 bases at J, with 18 bases in the middle. Germline V gene lookup returns CDR1 SQVTM and CDR2 ANQGSEA. The length of the CDR3 is 12 residues. The CDR3 DNA reads as TGCAGCGGTGCTACACCAACTTTCAAGCAGTACTTC. Amino acid sequence: CSGATPTFKQYF.

The gene calls are TRBV2 and TRBJ2-7; D perhaps matches TRBD1 (5 bases). The germline CDR1 and CDR2 sequences are SNHLY and FYNNEI. The CDR3 loop spans 12 amino acids. Deletions cut 5 bases from V and 3 bases from J, with 8 bases between. The CDR3 region has the DNA TGTGCCAGCAGTCGACAGCTCTACGAGCAGTACTTC. It codes for CASSRQLYEQYF. Full variable domain (rest looked up from reference TRBV2 and TRBJ2-7): EPEVTQTPSHQVTQMGQEVILRCVPISNHLYFYWYRQILGQKVEFLVSFYNNEISEKSEIFDDQFSVERPDGSNFTLKIRSTKLEDSAMYFCASSRQLYEQYFGPGTRLTVT.

The chain combines TRBV6-4 with TRBJ2-3; possible D gene TRBD2, 6 bases. The CDR3 is 14 amino acids. CDR1 MRHNA and CDR2 SNTAGT come from the germline V gene. V lost 3 bases and J lost 0, with 7 bases in between. CDR3 nucleotides: TGTGCCAGCAGTGAGCGGGGAAGCACAGATACGCAGTATTTT. This encodes CASSERGSTDTQYF.

The chain recombines TRBV18 with TRBJ2-1, with 10 bases that match TRBD2. This CDR3 contains 14 residues. The germline V gene encodes CDR1 KGHSH and CDR2 LQKENI. J gave up 7 bases and V 5 bases, and 5 bases lay outside the gene matches. DNA of the CDR3: TGTGCCAGCTCAGAAAGTAGCGGGGGGAATGAGCAGTTCTTC. It is translated as CASSESSGGNEQFF. The whole variable domain, filled in from reference TRBV18 and TRBJ2-1, reads NAGVMQNPRHLVRRRGQEARLRCSPMKGHSHVYWYRQLPEEGLKFMVYLQKENIIDESGMPKERFSAEFPKEGPSILRIQQVVRGDSAAYFCASSESSGGNEQFFGPGTRLTVL.

The genes are TRBV9 and TRBJ2-1; D is possibly TRBD1 or TRBD2 (5 bases each). Trimming pared 3 bases from V and 4 bases from J, leaving 14 bases between. The CDR3 sequence is 15 residues long. Germline CDR1 SGDLS, CDR2 YYNGEE. The CDR3, as DNA: TGTGCCAGCAGCGAGTCCGGGACGGCTTACAATGAGCAGTTCTTC. It encodes CASSESGTAYNEQFF.

This sequence joins TRBV5-5 and TRBJ2-2; no definite D call. The V end lost 4 bases, the J end lost 5 bases, and 6 bases lay between the germline ends. This CDR3 is 12 amino acids long. CDR1 and CDR2 (germline): SGHKS, YYEKEE (reference sequence). The CDR3: CASSRITGELFF. The CDR3 bases are TGTGCCAGCAGCAGGATAACCGGGGAGCTGTTTTTT.

The rearrangement uses TRBV9 and TRBJ2-5; TRBD2 might be the D (5 bases). Germline CDR1 SGDLS, CDR2 YYNGEE. The CDR3 spans 16 residues. V was cut by 1 base and J by 3 bases, with 16 bases left in between. The CDR3 coding sequence is TGTGCCAGCAGCGTAACCCAGGAGGCGGGTGAAGAGACCCAGTACTTC. Its protein product is CASSVTQEAGEETQYF. The full variable domain, rest sourced from reference TRBV9 and TRBJ2-5, is DSGVTQTPKHLITATGQRVTLRCSPRSGDLSVYWYQQSLDQGLQFLIQYYNGEERAKGNILERFSAQQFPDLHSELNLSSLELGDSALYFCASSVTQEAGEETQYFGPGTRLLVL.

This sequence joins TRBV30 and TRBJ2-2; TRBD2 might be the D (6 bases). Germline CDR1 GTSNPN, CDR2 SVGIG (reference sequence). There are 14 residues in the CDR3. Trimming stripped 3 bases from V and 3 bases from J, with 11 bases between. CDR3: CAWRGGLYTGELFF. Written as DNA, the CDR3 is TGTGCCTGGAGGGGGGGACTCTACACCGGGGAGCTGTTTTTT.

The chain is built from TRBV5-6 and TRBJ1-2; D uncertain. CDR1 and CDR2 from the germline V gene are SGHDT and YYEEEE. Trimming pared 4 bases from V and 8 bases from J, leaving 21 bases between. This CDR3 has 15 residues. CDR3 sequence: CASSTQSPETTGYTF. For the CDR3, the DNA is TGTGCCAGCAGCACCCAGTCCCCGGAGACGACAGGCTACACCTTC.

CDR3 DNA sequence: TGCGCCAGCAGTGGGGGAGGGTATTTGAACACTGAAGCTTTCTTT. It specifies CASSGGGYLNTEAFF. The chain links TRBV10-2 to TRBJ1-1; D remains unclear. Germline values: CDR1 WSHSY, CDR2 SAAADI. Trimming left V 4 bases short and J 0 bases short, with 12 bases between. The CDR3 spans 15 residues.

The rearrangement joins TRBV3-1 (or the pseudogene TRBV3-2) to TRBJ2-2, with D perhaps TRBD2 (5 bases). Per germline, CDR1 LGHDT and CDR2 YNNKEL (reference sequence). The CDR3 consists of 13 residues. The V gene lost 5 bases and the J gene lost 6 bases, with 10 bases spanning the gap. CDR3 in amino acids: CASSFTRSGELFF. The CDR3 DNA follows: TGTGCCAGCAGCTTCACTAGATCCGGGGAGCTGTTTTTT.

The J gene is TRBJ2-7, the V gene TRBV10-1; perhaps TRBD2 as D (6 bases). V gave up 6 bases and J gave up 4 bases, with 19 bases separating them. The CDR3 loop spans 15 amino acids. CDR1 is WNHNN, CDR2 SYGVQD, per germline (reference sequence). CDR3 amino acids: CASSDPGRGIYEQYF. The CDR3 region has the DNA TGCGCCAGCAGCGATCCGGGACGGGGGATATACGAGCAGTACTTC.

This clone was recorded only once. The chain carries TRBV7-6 and TRBJ1-5; D unresolved. The CDR3 sequence is 13 residues long. The germline V gene encodes CDR1 SGHVS and CDR2 FNYEAQ. The ends were cut back, 5 bases at V and 7 bases at J, with 12 bases in the middle. The CDR3 loop reads CASSTHSGQPQHF. CDR3 nucleotide sequence: TGTGCCAGCAGCACCCACAGTGGCCAGCCCCAGCATTTT. Using reference TRBV7-6 and TRBJ1-5 for the parts outside the CDR3, the full variable domain is GAGVSQSPRYKVTKRGQDVALRCDPISGHVSLYWYRQALGQGPEFLTYFNYEAQQDKSGLPNDRFSAERPEGSISTLTIQRTEQRDSAMYRCASSTHSGQPQHFGDGTRLSIL.

The chain is built from TRBV11-2 and TRBJ1-1, with TRBD1 matching over 8 bases. The CDR3 loop spans 15 amino acids. CDR1 and CDR2 from the germline V gene are SGHAT and FQNNGV. Unmatched junction bases numbered 7, after V lost 3 bases and J lost 4 bases. The CDR3 DNA reads as TGTGCCAGCAGCTTGCAGGGGGCTTTAGGCACTGAAGCTTTCTTT. Its translation is CASSLQGALGTEAFF.

The genes are TRBV28 and TRBJ2-3, with no clear D. V lost 6 bases and J 3 bases, leaving 4 bases between the germline ends. Germline V lookup: CDR1 MDHEN, CDR2 SYDVKM. The CDR3 has 11 amino acids. This chain's CDR3 is CASRETDTQYF. The CDR3 DNA is TGTGCCAGCAGGGAAACAGATACGCAGTATTTT.

The CDR3 region has the DNA TGCGCCAGCAGCGGAGTATTGAACACTGAAGCTTTCTTT. This translates into CASSGVLNTEAFF. V and J are TRBV5-1 and TRBJ1-1; D gene uncertain. V was clipped by 4 bases and J by 0 bases, with 7 bases between them. Germline V gene sequence: CDR1 SGHRS, CDR2 YFSETQ. The CDR3 extends over 13 amino acids.

V gene TRBV5-1 combines with J gene TRBJ2-3; 9 bases are shared with TRBD1. The CDR3 loop spans 16 amino acids. Trimming at V came to 2 bases and at J to 4 bases, leaving 8 bases not matched to a gene. Germline V gene data show CDR1 as SGHRS and CDR2 as YFSETQ. The CDR3 DNA reads as TGCGCCAGCAGCTTTAACCCGGGACAGGGCCCAGATACGCAGTATTTT. The encoded protein is CASSFNPGQGPDTQYF.

V usage is TRBV29-1 and J usage is TRBJ1-3; D uncertain. CDR1 is SQVTM and CDR2 is ANQGSEA in the germline V gene. The CDR3 runs 13 residues. The V end lost 7 bases, the J end lost 0 bases, and 10 bases lay between the germline ends. Here the CDR3 DNA reads TGCAGCGCCCAATCCAACTCTGGAAACACCATATATTTT. Amino acid sequence: CSAQSNSGNTIYF.

V gene TRBV5-1 combines with J gene TRBJ1-1; unclear D gene. Germline CDR1 and CDR2: SGHRS and YFSETQ. Trimming removed 5 bases from V and 3 bases from J, with 11 bases in between. The CDR3 extends over 13 amino acids. CDR3: CASRQAGDTEAFF. In DNA, the CDR3 is TGCGCCAGCAGGCAGGCCGGGGACACTGAAGCTTTCTTT.

V and J are TRBV4-1 and TRBJ1-1, with D maybe TRBD1 (6 bases). Germline-derived CDR1 and CDR2 are MGHRA and YSYEKL. The length of the CDR3 is 15 residues. V gave up 1 base and J gave up 2 bases, with 11 bases separating them. CDR3 protein: CASSQVPGANTEAFF. The CDR3 DNA is TGCGCCAGCAGCCAAGTTCCAGGGGCTAACACTGAAGCTTTCTTT.

The chain uses TRBV7-9 and TRBJ1-2; no reliable D call. This CDR3 spans 13 amino acids. CDR1 is SEHNR and CDR2 is FQNEAQ in the germline V gene (reference sequence). The ends were cut back, 0 bases at V and 7 bases at J, with 9 bases in the middle. The CDR3 loop reads CASSLAAAGGYTF. The CDR3 nucleotides are TGTGCCAGCAGCTTAGCGGCCGCAGGTGGCTACACCTTC.

The V call is TRBV27, the J call TRBJ1-5, with D possibly matching TRBD1 (6 bases). CDR3 size: 16 residues. With 2 bases removed from V and 4 bases from J, the gap between germline ends came to 15 bases. CDR1 MNHEY and CDR2 SMNVEV come from the germline V gene (reference sequence). The CDR3 bases are TGTGCCAGCAGTTTACGGTCTGGGGGCAGGAATCAGCCCCAGCATTTT. Protein product: CASSLRSGGRNQPQHF.

The CDR3 protein is CASSQRVRGTEAFF. The CDR3 nucleotides read TGTGCCAGCAGTCAAAGGGTTCGTGGCACTGAAGCTTTCTTT. V gene TRBV28 combines with J gene TRBJ1-1; D ambiguous. Germline CDR1 reads MDHEN; CDR2 reads SYDVKM. This CDR3 has 14 amino acids. Trimming cost V 5 bases and J 4 bases, with 14 bases left between them.

This CDR3 reads CASSNRDRGTEAFF. In DNA, the CDR3 is TGCGCCAGCAGCAACCGGGACAGGGGTACTGAAGCTTTCTTT. The gene calls are TRBV4-1 and TRBJ1-1; TRBD1 aligns across 10 bases. The CDR3 is made up of 14 amino acids. V was clipped by 5 bases and J by 5 bases; unmatched bases: 5. Germline V gives CDR1 MGHRA, CDR2 YSYEKL.

The V and J genes are TRBV3-1 (or the pseudogene TRBV3-2) and TRBJ1-1; a weak D match, TRBD1 (6 bases). Germline CDR1 LGHDT, CDR2 YNNKEL (reference sequence). Trimming shortened V by 0 bases and J by 3 bases, and 20 bases separated the two germline ends. The CDR3 contains 18 residues. The chain's CDR3 is CASSQDPWGGGVDTEAFF. The CDR3 bases are TGTGCCAGCAGCCAAGATCCTTGGGGTGGGGGCGTGGACACTGAAGCTTTCTTT.

The J gene is TRBJ1-1, the V gene TRBV4-1; D gene uncertain. This CDR3 region has 14 residues. Trimming stripped 3 bases from V and 1 base from J, with 9 bases between. Per germline, CDR1 MGHRA and CDR2 YSYEKL. The CDR3 region has the DNA TGCGCCAGCAGCCACGGACTAACGAACACTGAAGCTTTCTTT. Translated: CASSHGLTNTEAFF.

This clone was detected only once. This sequence joins TRBV7-9 and TRBJ2-5, with D unclear. Per germline, CDR1 SEHNR and CDR2 FQNEAQ (reference sequence). This CDR3 spans 15 amino acids. The V end lost 5 bases, the J end lost 5 bases, and 18 bases lay between the germline ends. CDR3 protein: CASSLMAGVQETQYF. CDR3 DNA sequence: TGTGCCAGCAGCCTAATGGCTGGGGTTCAGGAGACCCAGTACTTC.

V and J are TRBV7-8 and TRBJ1-1; a weak D match, TRBD1 (5 bases). V was shortened by 4 bases and J by 1 base, with 10 bases between the two germline ends. Germline CDR1 is SGHVS and CDR2 is FQNEAQ. CDR3 length equals 14 residues. The CDR3: CASSSGGGNTEAFF. The CDR3 DNA sequence: TGTGCCAGCAGCTCCGGGGGGGGGAACACTGAAGCTTTCTTT.